Sequencing of this T cell receptor (beta chain) was carried out in a study of graft-versus-host responses after intestinal transplantation. Turning to the study itself: Multivisceral, liver-intestinal, or isolated intestinal transplants were received by the recipients.

Trimming removed 5 bases from V and 2 bases from J, with 13 bases in between. Germline CDR1 MDHEN, CDR2 SYDVKM. This CDR3 has 14 residues. The table came from immunoSEQ multiplex PCR; TCRdb's copy has only in-frame clones and leaves some out. The sample carries 85,000 to 100,000 clones, around 93% recorded once. This clone was detected once. Antigen specificity is unknown. The source of this sequence is a human donor who was the organ donor for an intestinal transplant. The material was unstimulated CD8+ T cells sorted from spleen or lymph node cells, obtained before transplant. This rearrangement joins TRBV28 to TRBJ2-7; D is possibly TRBD2 (6 bases). Here the CDR3 DNA reads TGTGCCAGCAGTAAAGCGGGTTTTCCCTACGAGCAGTACTTC. This encodes CASSKAGFPYEQYF.